These T cell receptor beta chains were read from a single sample in a study of T cell repertoires in cytomegalovirus infection. Each CDR3 protein gets one entry after TCRdb re-called the reads with MiXCR. The sample holds about 600,000 distinct CDR3 sequences; 20% to 30% are singletons and the top ten take 8%. The sample taken for sequencing was CD8+ T cells from PBMCs. All receptors come from a human donor in good health (CMV status not recorded). Some clones in this sample may be carry-over from other donors' samples. Each CDR3 is given with its conserved first and last residue. The order of the fields is clone size, D gene, V gene, J gene, CDR3 DNA, CDR3 protein. A D gene is named only where the DNA matches it firmly. Only part of the rows carry a size: once, few, many, or a class if the clone is expanded.

many	NA	TRBV7-6	TRBJ2-3	TGTGCCAGCAGCTCGCTTGGGTGGGATACGCAGTATTTT	CASSSLGWDTQYF
few	NA	TRBV7-9	TRBJ2-1	TGTGCCAGCCGCCCTAGGGACACTCGTTACAATGAGCAGTTCTTC	CASRPRDTRYNEQFF
NA	NA	TRBV4-2	TRBJ1-6	TGTGCCAGCAGCCAAGATCCTACACGGAGCTCCTATAATTCACCCCTCCACTTT	CASSQDPTRSSYNSPLHF
NA	TRBD1	TRBV27	TRBJ1-5	TGTGCCAGCAGTTTATCTCCGACAGGGGATCAGCCCCAGCATTTT	CASSLSPTGDQPQHF
NA	NA	TRBV29-1	TRBJ2-7	TGCAGCGGACTGAGGCAGGGTTCCTACGAGCAGTACTTC	CSGLRQGSYEQYF
once	NA	TRBV20-1	TRBJ1-6	TGCAGTGCTAGAGGACGGGGGTTGGGGATTTCACCCCTCCACTTT	CSARGRGLGISPLHF
NA	TRBD1	TRBV20-1	TRBJ1-1	TGCAGTGCTAGAGGAAGCCAGGGGGCAGTCGGGGACACTGAAGCTTTCTTT	CSARGSQGAVGDTEAFF
few	NA	TRBV29-1	TRBJ1-2	TGCAGCGTAGAAGCCACCCCCGGTGGCTACACCTTC	CSVEATPGGYTF
NA	TRBD1	TRBV6-2/TRBV6-3	TRBJ2-7	TGTGCCAGCAGGGGGACAGGGCTCTCCTACGAGCAGTACTTC	CASRGTGLSYEQYF
many	NA	TRBV4-3	TRBJ2-1	TGCGCCAGCAGCCAAGATTGGCAGGGCGATGAGCAGTTCTTC	CASSQDWQGDEQFF
NA	TRBD1	TRBV10-3	TRBJ2-1	TGTGCCACCTCGGCTCCGGGACAGGGCCCCAATGAGCAGTTCTTC	CATSAPGQGPNEQFF
few	NA	TRBV6-2/TRBV6-3	TRBJ2-7	TGTGCCAGCAGTTACGCCCGGGGCGAGCAGTACTTC	CASSYARGEQYF
few	NA	TRBV6-6	TRBJ2-5	TGTGCCAGCAGTTACTCGTACGCGGTCCAAGAGACCCAGTACTTC	CASSYSYAVQETQYF
NA	NA	TRBV13	TRBJ1-4	TGTGCCAGCAGCCAGGCCAGTGCAACTAATGAAAAACTGTTTTTT	CASSQASATNEKLFF